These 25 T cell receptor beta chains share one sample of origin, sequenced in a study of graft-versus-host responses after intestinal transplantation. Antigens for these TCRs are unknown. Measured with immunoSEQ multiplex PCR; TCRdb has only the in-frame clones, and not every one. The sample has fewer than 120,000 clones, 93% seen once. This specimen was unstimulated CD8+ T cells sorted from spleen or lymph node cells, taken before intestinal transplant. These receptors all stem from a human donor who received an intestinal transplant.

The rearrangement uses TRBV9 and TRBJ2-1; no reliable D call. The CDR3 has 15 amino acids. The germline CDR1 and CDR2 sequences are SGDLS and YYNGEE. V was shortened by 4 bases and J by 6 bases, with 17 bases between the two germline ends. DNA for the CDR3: TGTGCCAGCAGCCCTCCCGGCGTACCATTCAATGAGCAGTTCTTC. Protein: CASSPPGVPFNEQFF. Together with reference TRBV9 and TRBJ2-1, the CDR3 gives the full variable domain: DSGVTQTPKHLITATGQRVTLRCSPRSGDLSVYWYQQSLDQGLQFLIQYYNGEERAKGNILERFSAQQFPDLHSELNLSSLELGDSALYFCASSPPGVPFNEQFFGPGTRLTVL.

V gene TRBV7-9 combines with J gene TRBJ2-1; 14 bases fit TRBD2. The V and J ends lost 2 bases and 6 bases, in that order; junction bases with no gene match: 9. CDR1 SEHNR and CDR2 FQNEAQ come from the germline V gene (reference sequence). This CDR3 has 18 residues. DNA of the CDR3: TGTGCCAGCAGCTTACCAGGGACTAGCGGGAGAGCTTCCAATGAGCAGTTCTTC. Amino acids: CASSLPGTSGRASNEQFF.

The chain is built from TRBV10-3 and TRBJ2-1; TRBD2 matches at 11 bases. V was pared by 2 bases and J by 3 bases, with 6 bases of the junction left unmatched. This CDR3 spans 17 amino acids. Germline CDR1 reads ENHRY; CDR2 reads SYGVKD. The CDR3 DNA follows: TGTGCCATCAGTGAGACACTTACTAGCGGGAGCTACAATGAGCAGTTCTTC. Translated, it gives CAISETLTSGSYNEQFF.

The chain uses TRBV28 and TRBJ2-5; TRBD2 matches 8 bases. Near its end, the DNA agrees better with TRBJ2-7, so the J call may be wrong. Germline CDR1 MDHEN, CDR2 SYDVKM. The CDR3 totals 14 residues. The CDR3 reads CASSPAGGVYEQYF. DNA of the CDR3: TGTGCCAGCAGTCCTGCGGGAGGCGTCTACGAGCAGTACTTC.

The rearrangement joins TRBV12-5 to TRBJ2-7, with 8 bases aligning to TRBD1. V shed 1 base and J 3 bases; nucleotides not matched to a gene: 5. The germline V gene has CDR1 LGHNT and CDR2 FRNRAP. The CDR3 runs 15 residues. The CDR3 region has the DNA TGTGCTAGTGGTTTGGATACAGGGGGTGGCTACGAGCAGTACTTC. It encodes CASGLDTGGGYEQYF.

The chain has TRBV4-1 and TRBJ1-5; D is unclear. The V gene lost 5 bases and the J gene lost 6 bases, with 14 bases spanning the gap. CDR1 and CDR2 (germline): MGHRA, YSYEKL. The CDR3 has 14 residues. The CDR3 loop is CASSYREGGQPQHF. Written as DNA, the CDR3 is TGCGCCAGCAGCTATCGAGAGGGAGGTCAGCCCCAGCATTTT.

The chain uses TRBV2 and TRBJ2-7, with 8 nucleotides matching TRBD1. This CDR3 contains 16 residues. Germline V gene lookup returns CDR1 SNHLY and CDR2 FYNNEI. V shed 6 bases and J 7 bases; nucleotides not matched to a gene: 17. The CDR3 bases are TGTGCCAGCAGCCAACCTTCCGGGACAGGCCGGTGGGAGCAGTACTTC. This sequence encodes CASSQPSGTGRWEQYF.

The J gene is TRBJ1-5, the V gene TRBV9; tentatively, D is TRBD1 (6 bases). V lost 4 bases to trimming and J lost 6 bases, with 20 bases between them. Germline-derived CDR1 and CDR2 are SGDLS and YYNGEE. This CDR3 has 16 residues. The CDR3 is CASSPDWGGESQPQHF. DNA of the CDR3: TGTGCCAGCAGCCCGGATTGGGGGGGCGAAAGTCAGCCCCAGCATTTT.

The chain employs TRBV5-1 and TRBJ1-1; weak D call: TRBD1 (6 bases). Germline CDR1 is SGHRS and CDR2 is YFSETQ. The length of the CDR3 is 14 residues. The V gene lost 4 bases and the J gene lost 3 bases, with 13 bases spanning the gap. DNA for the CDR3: TGCGCCAGCAGCCCGTACAGGGCGGACACTGAAGCTTTCTTT. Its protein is CASSPYRADTEAFF.

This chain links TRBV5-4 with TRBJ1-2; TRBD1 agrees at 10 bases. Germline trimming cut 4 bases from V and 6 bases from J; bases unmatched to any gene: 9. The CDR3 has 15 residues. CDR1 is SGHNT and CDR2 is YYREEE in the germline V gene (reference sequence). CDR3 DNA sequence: TGTGCCAGCAGCCGCATGGACAGGGGGAGTGATGGCTACACCTTC. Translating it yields CASSRMDRGSDGYTF.

The CDR3 bases are TGTGCCAGCAGTGAATCAGGTGCGCCGCTCTACAATGAGCAGTTCTTC. Its translation: CASSESGAPLYNEQFF. The rearrangement uses TRBV2 and TRBJ2-1, with D unresolved. The CDR3 spans 16 residues. From germline, CDR1 is SNHLY and CDR2 FYNNEI. The ends were cut back, 2 bases at V and 3 bases at J, with 14 bases in the middle.

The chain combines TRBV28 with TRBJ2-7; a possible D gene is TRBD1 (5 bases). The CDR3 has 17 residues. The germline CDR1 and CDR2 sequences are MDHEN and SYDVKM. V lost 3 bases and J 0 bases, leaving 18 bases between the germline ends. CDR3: CASSFPLTMTVSYEQYF. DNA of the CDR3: TGTGCCAGCAGTTTCCCACTCACTATGACAGTCTCCTACGAGCAGTACTTC.

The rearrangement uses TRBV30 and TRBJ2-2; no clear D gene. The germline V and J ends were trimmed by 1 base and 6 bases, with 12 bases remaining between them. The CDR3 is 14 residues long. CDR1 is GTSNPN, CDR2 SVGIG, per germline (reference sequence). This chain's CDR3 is CAWSEVGSAGELFF. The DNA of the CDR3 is TGTGCCTGGAGTGAGGTGGGATCGGCCGGGGAGCTGTTTTTT.

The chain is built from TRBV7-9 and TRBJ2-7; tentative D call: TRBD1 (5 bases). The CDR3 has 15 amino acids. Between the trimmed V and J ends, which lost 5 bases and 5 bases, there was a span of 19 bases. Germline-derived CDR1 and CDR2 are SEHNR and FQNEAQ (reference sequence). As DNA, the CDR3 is TGTGCCAGCAGCCCCCGCCAGGGCCCTTTCCACGAGCAGTACTTC. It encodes CASSPRQGPFHEQYF.

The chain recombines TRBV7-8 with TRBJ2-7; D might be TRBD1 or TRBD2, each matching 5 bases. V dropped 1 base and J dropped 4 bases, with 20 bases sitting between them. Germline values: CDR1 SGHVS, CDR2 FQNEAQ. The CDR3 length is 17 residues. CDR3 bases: TGTGCCAGCAGCTTAGTCGCCGGGGACGGTCTGAGATACGAGCAGTACTTC. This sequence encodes CASSLVAGDGLRYEQYF.

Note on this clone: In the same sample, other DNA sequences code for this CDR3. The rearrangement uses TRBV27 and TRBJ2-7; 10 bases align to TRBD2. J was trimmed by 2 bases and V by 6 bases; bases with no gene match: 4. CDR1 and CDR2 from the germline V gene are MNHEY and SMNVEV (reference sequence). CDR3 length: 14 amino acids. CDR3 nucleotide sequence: TGTGCCAGCAGCCCAGGACTAGCGGCCTACGAGCAGTACTTC. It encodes CASSPGLAAYEQYF.

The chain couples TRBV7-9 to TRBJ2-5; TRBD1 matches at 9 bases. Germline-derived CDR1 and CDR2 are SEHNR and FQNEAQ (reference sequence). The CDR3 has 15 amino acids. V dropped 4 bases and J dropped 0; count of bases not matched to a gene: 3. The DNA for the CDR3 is TGTGCCAGCAGCTGCCGGGACAGGGACCAAGAGACCCAGTACTTC. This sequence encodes CASSCRDRDQETQYF.

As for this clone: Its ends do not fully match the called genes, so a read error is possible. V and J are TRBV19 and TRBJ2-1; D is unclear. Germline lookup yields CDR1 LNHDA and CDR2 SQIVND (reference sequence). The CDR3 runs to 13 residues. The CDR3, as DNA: TGTGCCAGTAGTATAGATCTAAAGAATGAGCAGCTCTTC. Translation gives CASSIDLKNEQLF.

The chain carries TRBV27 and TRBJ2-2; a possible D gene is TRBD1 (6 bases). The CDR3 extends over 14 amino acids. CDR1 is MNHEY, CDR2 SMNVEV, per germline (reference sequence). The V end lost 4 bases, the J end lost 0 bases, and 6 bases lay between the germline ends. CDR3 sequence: CASSWTANTGELFF. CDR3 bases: TGTGCCAGCAGTTGGACAGCGAACACCGGGGAGCTGTTTTTT.

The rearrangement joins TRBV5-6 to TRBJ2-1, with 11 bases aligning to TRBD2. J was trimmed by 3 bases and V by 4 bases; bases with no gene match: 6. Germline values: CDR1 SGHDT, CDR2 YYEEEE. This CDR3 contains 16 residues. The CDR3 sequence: CASSRGLADLYNEQFF. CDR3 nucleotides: TGTGCCAGCAGCCGGGGACTAGCGGACCTCTACAATGAGCAGTTCTTC.

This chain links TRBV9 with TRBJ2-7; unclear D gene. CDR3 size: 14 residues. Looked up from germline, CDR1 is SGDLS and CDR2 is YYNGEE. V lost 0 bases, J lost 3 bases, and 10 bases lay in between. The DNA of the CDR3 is TGTGCCAGCAGCGTAGGGCCAGGTGACTACGAGCAGTACTTC. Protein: CASSVGPGDYEQYF.

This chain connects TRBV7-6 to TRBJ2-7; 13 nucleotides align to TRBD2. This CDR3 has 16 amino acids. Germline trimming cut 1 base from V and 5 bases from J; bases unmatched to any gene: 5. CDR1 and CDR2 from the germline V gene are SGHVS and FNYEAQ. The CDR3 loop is CASSLVGTSGMHEQYF. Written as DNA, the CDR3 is TGTGCCAGCAGCTTAGTGGGGACTAGCGGGATGCACGAGCAGTACTTC.

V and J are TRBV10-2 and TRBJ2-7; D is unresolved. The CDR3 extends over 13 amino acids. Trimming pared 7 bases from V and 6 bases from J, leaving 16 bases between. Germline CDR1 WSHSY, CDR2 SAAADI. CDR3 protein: CASIGTAWGEQYF. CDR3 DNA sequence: TGCGCCAGCATCGGAACGGCGTGGGGCGAGCAGTACTTC.

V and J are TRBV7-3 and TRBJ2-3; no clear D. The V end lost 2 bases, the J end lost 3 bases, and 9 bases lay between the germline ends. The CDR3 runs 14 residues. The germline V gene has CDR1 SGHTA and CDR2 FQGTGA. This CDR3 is CASSLEGDTDTQYF. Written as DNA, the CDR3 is TGTGCCAGCAGCTTAGAAGGAGATACAGATACGCAGTATTTT.

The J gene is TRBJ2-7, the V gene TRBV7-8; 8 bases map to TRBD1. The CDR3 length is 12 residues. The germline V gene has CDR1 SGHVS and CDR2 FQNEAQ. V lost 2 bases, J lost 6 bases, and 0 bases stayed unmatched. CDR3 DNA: TGTGCCAGCAGCTTAACAGGGGGCGAGCAGTACTTC. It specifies CASSLTGGEQYF.